This note documents a single TCR beta chain sequence. What it binds is not known. After constant-region reverse-primer amplification, full-length variable regions underwent semi-nested PCR with Nested Universal Primer A. MiXCR was run by TCRdb on the 5' RACE reads, yielding one entry per CDR3 protein. Of a few thousand distinct CDR3 sequences detected, 45% to 65% appear once; the ten largest clones hold 12%. Germline V gene sequence: CDR1 MNHEY, CDR2 SMNVEV (reference sequence). CDR3 size: 13 residues. Trimming stripped 5 bases from V and 3 bases from J, with 10 bases between. The study's findings and limits: Tumor Tregs overlapped most with tumor, then blood, naive CD4+ cells. Larger-cohort validation covered only one TCR beta V-J rearrangement.

The chain combines TRBV27 with TRBJ1-1; no clear D gene. The sequence was obtained from a female donor with breast cancer. The sample was naive CD4+ T cells sorted from blood. Described subset: naive CD4+ T cells, CD4+CD45RA+CD25-. CDR3 DNA sequence: TGTGCCAGCAGTAGAGGGTTTGACACTGAAGCTTTCTTT. Its protein is CASSRGFDTEAFF.